Listed below are T cell receptor beta chains from one sample, sequenced in a study of cytomegalovirus exposure and HLA in healthy donors. Assay used: immunoSEQ multiplex PCR; TCRdb lists only in-frame clones, some missing. The table includes 150,000 to 200,000 clones, roughly 80% detected once. Sequencing was carried out using PBMCs. Receptor source: a human donor in good health. Each CDR3 is given without its conserved first and last residue.

TRBV5-6,TRBJ2-1,ASSGTGISYNEQF
TRBV9,TRBJ2-5,ASSISSGEETQY
TRBV9,TRBJ2-7,ASSVGSRGLYEQY
TRBV29-1,TRBJ2-1,SVEVSGGPSYNEQF
TRBV7-2,TRBJ2-3,ASSLEAGLATDTQY
TRBV11-2,TRBJ2-1,ASSLALAGATSYNEQF
TRBV21-1,TRBJ1-1,ASNGQEAF
TRBV4-1,TRBJ2-5,ASSRPGTRSPKY
TRBV5-1,TRBJ2-3,ASSLGGTGANTQY
TRBV4-3,TRBJ2-7,ASSPPPQSYEQY